This passage covers 31 T cell receptor beta chains from one sample sequenced in a study of post-analysis software for immune sequencing data. Study-level results: Among 5 or 6 TRBV segments more frequent in patients than controls were TRBV5-6, TRBV5-1 and TRBV20-1.

These receptors' targets are unknown. The library was made from cDNA and included unique molecular identifiers. Each CDR3 protein is one row after TCRdb ran MiXCR on the PCR reads. The table shows about 260,000 distinct CDR3 sequences, with 36% occurring only once. Input material: blood. These receptors originate from a girl aged 10 to 17 with multiple sclerosis.

The V and J genes are TRBV28 and TRBJ2-2; D remains unclear. V gave up 5 bases and J gave up 0 bases, with 10 bases separating them. Germline values: CDR1 MDHEN, CDR2 SYDVKM. This CDR3 is built from 15 residues. The CDR3 DNA is TGTGCCAGCAGTCTCCTCTACTCGAACACCGGGGAGCTGTTTTTT. Protein product: CASSLLYSNTGELFF. Variable domain in full (rest from reference TRBV28 and TRBJ2-2): DVKVTQSSRYLVKRTGEKVFLECVQDMDHENMFWYRQDPGLGLRLIYFSYDVKMKEKGDIPEGYSVSREKKERFSLILESASTNQTSMYLCASSLLYSNTGELFFGEGSRLTVL.

This clonotype turned up a few times. The junction differs from germline at one of its ends, possibly a read error. The genes are TRBV25-1 and TRBJ2-3; maybe TRBD1 (5 bases). Germline loops: CDR1 MGHDK, CDR2 SYGVNS. CDR3 length: 14 amino acids. CDR3 sequence (DNA): TGTGCCGGCAGTGAATCCAGGGGCACAGATACGCAGTATTTT. This codes for CAGSESRGTDTQYF.

This clonotype has a count of ten or more. This rearrangement joins TRBV7-9 to TRBJ2-3, with D possibly being TRBD1 (5 bases). CDR3 length equals 14 residues. The germline CDR1 and CDR2 sequences are SEHNR and FQNEAQ (reference sequence). V was shortened by 5 bases and J by 5 bases, with 14 bases between the two germline ends. The DNA for the CDR3 is TGTGCCAGCAGCCCAGGGTGGTCTGAAGATACGCAGTATTTT. It specifies CASSPGWSEDTQYF.

This clonotype came up a few times. The J gene is TRBJ2-4, the V gene TRBV20-1; tentative D call: TRBD2 (5 bases). V was trimmed by 0 bases and J by 9 bases, leaving 21 bases between them. The CDR3 runs to 16 residues. Per the germline V gene, CDR1 is DFQATT and CDR2 is SNEGSKA (reference sequence). CDR3 region: CSARDIRGDQRSIQYF. The CDR3 DNA is TGCAGTGCTAGAGATATACGGGGTGACCAAAGAAGCATTCAGTACTTC.

This sequence joins TRBV29-1 and TRBJ2-2; 10 positions agree with TRBD1. The CDR3 covers 13 residues. Germline CDR1 is SQVTM and CDR2 is ANQGSEA. V was pared by 7 bases and J by 5 bases, with 4 bases of the junction left unmatched. CDR3 in amino acids: CSARTGGTGELFF. Here the CDR3 DNA reads TGCAGCGCCAGGACAGGGGGGACCGGGGAGCTGTTTTTT.

This clonotype was detected many times. The chain uses TRBV28 and TRBJ2-5; D call uncertain. Germline CDR1 reads MDHEN; CDR2 reads SYDVKM. CDR3 length equals 13 residues. The V and J ends lost 6 bases and 2 bases respectively, with 10 bases between them. CDR3 region: CASRANSQETQYF. CDR3 bases: TGTGCCAGCAGGGCGAACTCTCAAGAGACCCAGTACTTC. The full variable domain, rest sourced from reference TRBV28 and TRBJ2-5, is DVKVTQSSRYLVKRTGEKVFLECVQDMDHENMFWYRQDPGLGLRLIYFSYDVKMKEKGDIPEGYSVSREKKERFSLILESASTNQTSMYLCASRANSQETQYFGPGTRLLVL.

The chain is built from TRBV9 and TRBJ1-5; D might be TRBD1 (5 bases). The CDR3 is 15 amino acids. Trimming took 4 bases from V and 5 from J, leaving 16 bases between them. From germline, CDR1 is SGDLS and CDR2 YYNGEE. CDR3: CASSHSGGKDQPQHF. The CDR3 bases are TGTGCCAGCAGCCACAGTGGGGGGAAGGATCAGCCCCAGCATTTT.

A few counts support this clonotype. This chain connects TRBV3-1 to TRBJ1-1, with TRBD1 identical over 9 bases. Losses at the gene ends were 2 bases for V and 5 bases for J; bases not matched to a gene: 9. The CDR3 has 16 amino acids. Per the germline V gene, CDR1 is LGHDT and CDR2 is YNNKEL (reference sequence). CDR3 residues: CASSQLGGQGYTEAFF. CDR3 bases: TGTGCCAGCAGCCAACTCGGCGGACAGGGGTATACTGAAGCTTTCTTT.

This clonotype was found once. The chain links TRBV7-2 to TRBJ2-3, with D uncertain. In germline, CDR1 is SGHTA, CDR2 FQGNSA. Trimming took off 4 bases at V and 14 bases at J, with 16 bases between the two ends. The CDR3 sequence is 12 residues long. This CDR3 reads CASSYDKARLYF. The CDR3 DNA follows: TGTGCCAGCAGCTACGACAAGGCCCGACTGTATTTT.

The chain carries TRBV4-3 and TRBJ2-1; 7 bases are a match to TRBD1. Germline V gene data show CDR1 as LGHNA and CDR2 as YSLEER. CDR3 length equals 15 residues. Trimming cost V 0 bases and J 6 bases; bases outside gene matches: 5. The CDR3 protein is CASSQEGDRANEQFF. The CDR3 nucleotides are TGCGCCAGCAGCCAAGAGGGTGACAGGGCCAATGAGCAGTTCTTC.

Points on this clonotype: Just one base apart from a much larger clone, this may be a read error. The CDR3 region is CSTRGGGNEQYF. The CDR3, as DNA: TGCAGTACTAGAGGAGGGGGCAACGAGCAGTACTTC. V and J are TRBV20-1 and TRBJ2-5, with a tentative D call TRBD1 (7 bases). The J call may be faulty, since TRBJ2-7 better matches the DNA end. The CDR3 is made up of 12 amino acids. Per germline, CDR1 DFQATT and CDR2 SNEGSKA (reference sequence).

There are a few counts of this clonotype. One end of the junction varies from germline; a read error may be responsible. J is TRBJ2-1 and V is TRBV7-9; D not certain. The CDR3 is 13 residues long. CDR1 is SEHNR and CDR2 is FQNEAQ in the germline V gene (reference sequence). The CDR3 protein is CASSLVRFNERFF. CDR3 DNA sequence: TGTGCCAGCAGCTTAGTTAGGTTTAATGAGCGGTTCTTC.

The chain employs TRBV19 and TRBJ2-2; 10 nucleotides line up with TRBD2. CDR1 and CDR2 from the germline V gene are LNHDA and SQIVND (reference sequence). This CDR3 is 12 amino acids long. The J segment lost 6 bases and the V segment lost 9 bases, leaving 1 base of the junction unmatched. The CDR3 region is CASGTSAGELFF. The CDR3 DNA is TGTGCCAGCGGGACTAGCGCCGGGGAGCTGTTTTTT.

This clonotype was seen at least ten times. The chain couples TRBV18 to TRBJ2-3; D is unresolved. In germline, CDR1 is KGHSH, CDR2 LQKENI. V lost 4 bases and J 5 bases, leaving 19 bases between the germline ends. This CDR3 contains 16 residues. DNA for the CDR3: TGTGCCAGCTCACGGCAAACCCCGGTTCCTGGAGATACGCAGTATTTT. Translating gives CASSRQTPVPGDTQYF.

This sequence joins TRBV6-4 and TRBJ2-1; the D is unclear. The germline V gene has CDR1 MRHNA and CDR2 SNTAGT. CDR3 length: 13 amino acids. V was cut by 0 bases and J by 6 bases, with 6 bases left in between. Here the CDR3 DNA reads TGTGCCAGCAGTGACTCGTTGACCAATGAGCAGTTCTTC. Its protein product is CASSDSLTNEQFF.

This clonotype was recorded a few times. This may arise from a read error, as a much more abundant clone is one base away. The gene calls are TRBV6-6 and TRBJ1-5, with D uncertain. Germline V gene sequence: CDR1 MNHNY, CDR2 SVGAGI (reference sequence). Trimming left V 5 bases short and J 5 bases short, with 10 bases between. The CDR3 sequence is 13 residues long. The CDR3 protein is CASSTGSHQPQHF. DNA for the CDR3: TGTGCCAGCAGTACGGGCAGCCATCAGCCCCAGCATTTT.

About this clonotype: This may arise from a read error, as a much more abundant clone is one base away. The CDR3 DNA reads as TGTGCCACCAGCATCCGGGGGAGGCCAACTAGTGAAAAACTGTTTTTT. It specifies CATSIRGRPTSEKLFF. The chain is built from TRBV15 and TRBJ1-4; D might be TRBD1 (5 bases). This CDR3 spans 16 amino acids. Germline CDR1 reads LNHNV; CDR2 reads YYDKDF (reference sequence).

This clonotype was picked up a small number of times. A much larger clone lies a single base off, so this may be a read error. The chain couples TRBV4-1 to TRBJ1-2; D is uncertain. Germline-derived CDR1 and CDR2 are MGHRA and YSYEKL. The CDR3 has 15 amino acids. In DNA form, the CDR3 reads TGCGCCAGCAGCCAAGATGATCCAGCTAACTGTGGCTACACCTTC. Its translation is CASSQDDPANCGYTF.

The sample holds a few counts of this clonotype. The genes are TRBV20-1 and TRBJ1-5; no clear D. There are 14 residues in the CDR3. V lost 3 bases and J 8 bases, leaving 17 bases between the germline ends. The V gene's germline CDR1 is DFQATT and CDR2 SNEGSKA (reference sequence). In DNA, the CDR3 is TGCAGTGCTAGCAGGAATCAAATCTCGGAGCCCCAGCATTTT. Translation: CSASRNQISEPQHF.

This clonotype was detected ten times or more. The chain couples TRBV5-1 to TRBJ1-1; no clear D gene. In germline, CDR1 is SGHRS, CDR2 YFSETQ. This CDR3 is built from 15 residues. Trimming removed 4 bases at V and 0 bases at J, with 13 bases between. CDR3 loop: CASSPNGVLNTEAFF. CDR3 coding DNA: TGCGCCAGCAGCCCAAACGGGGTCTTGAACACTGAAGCTTTCTTT.

Turning to this clonotype: A clone one base away is much larger, so this may be a read error. The chain is built from TRBV6-5 and TRBJ1-2, with unresolved D. Germline assignment: CDR1 MNHEY and CDR2 SVGAGI. This CDR3 comprises 12 residues. The V end lost 6 bases, the J end lost 4 bases, and 9 bases lay between the germline ends. CDR3 nucleotide sequence: TGTGCCAGCAGGACGACGCGCTATGGCTACACCTTC. Amino acid sequence: CASRTTRYGYTF.

The chain uses TRBV30 and TRBJ2-4, with D maybe TRBD2 (6 bases). The CDR3 is 14 amino acids. Germline V gene data show CDR1 as GTSNPN and CDR2 as SVGIG (reference sequence). Trimming removed 3 bases at V and 6 bases at J, with 15 bases between. DNA of the CDR3: TGTGCCTGGAGCCTAGAGGCGGAGGGAAACATTCAGTACTTC. Its translation is CAWSLEAEGNIQYF. Full variable domain (remainder filled in from reference TRBV30 and TRBJ2-4): SQTIHQWPATLVQPVGSPLSLECTVEGTSNPNLYWYRQAAGRGLQLLFYSVGIGQISSEVPQNLSASRPQDRQFILSSKKLLLSDSGFYLCAWSLEAEGNIQYFGAGTRLSVL.

Ten or more counts support this clonotype. V gene TRBV12-3 or TRBV12-4 combines with J gene TRBJ2-1; no clear D. V lost 7 bases, J lost 2 bases, and 12 bases lay in between. The CDR3 loop spans 14 amino acids. The CDR3, as DNA: TGTGCCAGCACCGTGTCGAGAACCTACAATGAGCAGTTCTTC. Translation: CASTVSRTYNEQFF.

This chain connects TRBV28 to TRBJ2-5; TRBD1 or TRBD2 may be the D gene (5 bases each). CDR3 size: 14 residues. Looked up from germline, CDR1 is MDHEN and CDR2 is SYDVKM. V was cut by 4 bases and J by 7 bases, with 16 bases left in between. CDR3 sequence (DNA): TGTGCCAGCAGTTCCCCTGGGGGAAGAGGGACCCAGTACTTC. Amino acid sequence: CASSSPGGRGTQYF.

This clonotype was observed at least ten times. The J gene is TRBJ2-1, the V gene TRBV20-1; TRBD2 matches at 9 bases. The CDR3 totals 14 residues. The ends lost 5 bases at V and 7 bases at J; junction bases unmatched: 9. Germline assignment: CDR1 DFQATT and CDR2 SNEGSKA (reference sequence). The CDR3 coding sequence is TGCAGTGCTCCCCAAGCGGGGGGTGGGAATGAGCAGTTCTTC. The encoded protein is CSAPQAGGGNEQFF.

This clonotype was picked up a small number of times. This rearrangement joins TRBV20-1 to TRBJ1-6; 9 positions match TRBD1. The CDR3 sequence is 16 residues long. The V and J ends lost 4 bases and 7 bases, in that order; junction bases with no gene match: 11. Germline V gene sequence: CDR1 DFQATT, CDR2 SNEGSKA (reference sequence). The CDR3 DNA reads TGCAGTGCTATGGAACAGGGGGCGGCGGGGAATTCACCCCTCCACTTT. It translates to CSAMEQGAAGNSPLHF.

This clonotype was seen a handful of times. The chain couples TRBV28 to TRBJ1-2; D is ambiguous. V was cut by 4 bases and J by 4 bases, with 10 bases left in between. CDR3 size: 13 residues. Germline CDR1 and CDR2: MDHEN and SYDVKM. The CDR3 reads CASSSGSAYGYTF. CDR3 bases: TGTGCCAGCAGTTCCGGGTCCGCCTATGGCTACACCTTC.

As concerns this clonotype: This may arise from a read error, as a much more abundant clone is one base away. The rearrangement joins TRBV7-2 to TRBJ1-5, with 10 bases that match TRBD1. The CDR3 has 14 amino acids. The germline gives CDR1 SGHTA, CDR2 FQGNSA. Written as DNA, the CDR3 is TGTGTCAGCACCGCGACAGGGGGCCGCCAGCCCCAGCATTTT. This gives the protein CVSTATGGRQPQHF.

The J gene is TRBJ2-1, the V gene TRBV15, with 7 bases lining up with TRBD2. Germline values: CDR1 LNHNV, CDR2 YYDKDF (reference sequence). This CDR3 comprises 15 residues. V lost 4 bases and J lost 5; bases outside the gene matches: 8. CDR3 residues: CATSILTSSHNEQFF. The CDR3 coding sequence is TGTGCCACCAGCATATTGACTAGCAGTCACAATGAGCAGTTCTTC.

There are many counts of this clonotype. Here the CDR3 DNA reads TGTGCCAGCAGCCTGGACAGGCGTGAACCCCAGTACTTC. Encoded protein: CASSLDRREPQYF. The V and J genes are TRBV12-3 or TRBV12-4 and TRBJ2-5; 7 nucleotides align to TRBD1. With V trimmed by 6 bases and J by 9 bases, 10 bases remained unmatched. CDR3 size: 13 residues.

This chain uses TRBV20-1 with TRBJ2-5; D unclear. The CDR3 consists of 13 residues. CDR1 and CDR2 from the germline V gene are DFQATT and SNEGSKA (reference sequence). V lost 5 bases and J 1 base, leaving 11 bases between the germline ends. The CDR3: CSASQSTQETQYF. In nucleotides, the CDR3 is TGCAGTGCTTCTCAATCAACCCAAGAGACCCAGTACTTC.